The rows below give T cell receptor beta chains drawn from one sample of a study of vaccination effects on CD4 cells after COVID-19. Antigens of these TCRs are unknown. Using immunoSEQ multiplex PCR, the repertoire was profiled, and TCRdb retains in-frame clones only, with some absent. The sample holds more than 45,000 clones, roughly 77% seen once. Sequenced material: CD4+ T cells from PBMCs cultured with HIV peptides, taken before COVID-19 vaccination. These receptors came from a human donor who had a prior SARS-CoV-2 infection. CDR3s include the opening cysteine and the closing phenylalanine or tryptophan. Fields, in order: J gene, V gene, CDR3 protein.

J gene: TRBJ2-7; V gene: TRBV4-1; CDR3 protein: CASSQRDSPATYEQYF
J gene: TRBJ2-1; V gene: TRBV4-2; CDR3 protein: CASSQADEQFF
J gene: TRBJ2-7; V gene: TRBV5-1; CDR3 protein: CASQVGDQYRYEQYF
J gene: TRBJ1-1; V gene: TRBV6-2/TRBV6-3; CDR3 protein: CASSLWGSEAFF
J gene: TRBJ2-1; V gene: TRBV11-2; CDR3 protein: CASSLASGGPNEQFF
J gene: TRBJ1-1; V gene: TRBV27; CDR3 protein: CASSSPRQGPEAFF
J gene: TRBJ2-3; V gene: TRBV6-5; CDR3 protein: CASSSSTDTQYF
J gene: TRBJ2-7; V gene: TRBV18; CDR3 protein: CASSPTGYYEQYF
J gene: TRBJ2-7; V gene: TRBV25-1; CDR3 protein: CASSEFGRSEQYF
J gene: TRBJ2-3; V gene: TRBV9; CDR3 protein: CASSVDADTQYF
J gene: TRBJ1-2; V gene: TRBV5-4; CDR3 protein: CASSADRGDGYTF
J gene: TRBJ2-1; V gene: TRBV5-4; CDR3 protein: CASSLGGAGAYNEQFF
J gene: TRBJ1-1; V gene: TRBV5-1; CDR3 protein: CASSPGANTEAFF
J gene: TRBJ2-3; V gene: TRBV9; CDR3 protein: CASSARGGSTDTQYF
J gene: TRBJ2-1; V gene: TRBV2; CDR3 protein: CATAGLAGVISYNEQFF
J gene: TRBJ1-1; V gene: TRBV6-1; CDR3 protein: CASSDIGTPNTEAFF
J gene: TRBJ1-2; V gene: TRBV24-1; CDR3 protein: CATSETSNYGYTF
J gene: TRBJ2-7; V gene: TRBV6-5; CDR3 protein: CASSYSSSSGHEQYF
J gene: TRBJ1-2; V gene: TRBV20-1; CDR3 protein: CSASSETYGYTF
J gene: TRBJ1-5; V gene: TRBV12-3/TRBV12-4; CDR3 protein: CASSLGQPQHF
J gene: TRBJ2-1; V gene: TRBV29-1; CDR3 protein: CSVEGGGRGNEQFF
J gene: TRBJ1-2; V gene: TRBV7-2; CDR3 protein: CASSSRLKGDYGYTF
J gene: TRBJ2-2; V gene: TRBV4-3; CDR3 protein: CASSQDFRTGVAGELFF
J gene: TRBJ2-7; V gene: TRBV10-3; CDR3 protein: CATRLIQGPYEQYF
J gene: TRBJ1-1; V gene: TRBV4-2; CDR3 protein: CASSQVGQGNTEAFF
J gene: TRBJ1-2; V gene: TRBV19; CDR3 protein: CASTRGASGQNGYTF
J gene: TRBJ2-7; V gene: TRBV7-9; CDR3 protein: CASSLVGINEQYF
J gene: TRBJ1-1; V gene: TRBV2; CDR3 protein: CASSGSGGHMNTEAFF
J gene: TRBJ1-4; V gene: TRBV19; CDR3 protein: CASSIVPLRYEKLFF
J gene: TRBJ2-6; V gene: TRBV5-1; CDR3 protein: CASSLTSGAGANVLTF
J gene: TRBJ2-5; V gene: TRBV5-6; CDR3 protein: CASSRQPQETQYF
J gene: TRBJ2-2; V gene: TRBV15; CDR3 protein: CATSRPKDGPGELFF
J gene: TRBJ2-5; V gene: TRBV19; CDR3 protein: CASSMLSGETQYF
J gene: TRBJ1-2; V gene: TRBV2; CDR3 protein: CASSDPGNYGYTF
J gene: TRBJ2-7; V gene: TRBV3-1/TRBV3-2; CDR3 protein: CASSPIRSGRNHEQYF
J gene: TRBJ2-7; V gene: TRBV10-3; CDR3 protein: CAIRDRDRGLYEQYF
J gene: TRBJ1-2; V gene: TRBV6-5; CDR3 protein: CASGDRYGYTF
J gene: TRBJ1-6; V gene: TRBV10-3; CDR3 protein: CAIRRGTGNNSPLHF
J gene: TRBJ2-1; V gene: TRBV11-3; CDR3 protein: CASSPNWWDRDSYNEQFF
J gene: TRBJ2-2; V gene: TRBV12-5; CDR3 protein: CASGLGGRGAPGELFF
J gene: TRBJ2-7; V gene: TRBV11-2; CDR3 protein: CASTPSLGYYEQYF
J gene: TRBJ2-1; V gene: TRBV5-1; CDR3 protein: CASSLDLATSGYNEQFF
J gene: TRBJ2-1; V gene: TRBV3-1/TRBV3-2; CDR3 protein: CASSARDTTYNEQFF
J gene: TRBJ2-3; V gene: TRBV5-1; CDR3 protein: CASSPRRADTDTQYF
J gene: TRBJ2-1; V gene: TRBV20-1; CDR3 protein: CSASKVAEYNEQFF